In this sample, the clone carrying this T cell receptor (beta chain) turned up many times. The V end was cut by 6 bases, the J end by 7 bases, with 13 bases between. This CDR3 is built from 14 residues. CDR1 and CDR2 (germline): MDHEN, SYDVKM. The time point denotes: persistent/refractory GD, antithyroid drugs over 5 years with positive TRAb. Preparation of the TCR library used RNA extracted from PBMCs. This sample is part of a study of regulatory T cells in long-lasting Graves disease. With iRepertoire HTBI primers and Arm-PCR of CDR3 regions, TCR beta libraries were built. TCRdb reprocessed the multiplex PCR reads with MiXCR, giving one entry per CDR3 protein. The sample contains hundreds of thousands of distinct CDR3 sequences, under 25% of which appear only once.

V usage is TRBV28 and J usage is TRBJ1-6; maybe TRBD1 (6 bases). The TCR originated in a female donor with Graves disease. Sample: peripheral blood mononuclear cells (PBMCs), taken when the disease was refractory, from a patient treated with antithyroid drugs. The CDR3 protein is CASSIGQNNSPLHF. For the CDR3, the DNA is TGTGCCAGCAGCATCGGACAGAACAATTCACCCCTCCACTTT.